This T cell receptor (delta chain) was retrieved from a study of gamma-delta T cells after stem cell transplantation. TCRdb reanalyzed the RT-PCR reads using CATT. In the table there are over a thousand delta-chain clones, 2.5% to 3.5% of which are singletons. This clone has only a few counts. TCRdb has a much larger clone's protein, which differs at residue 5 from the translation of this DNA, likely because of a read error; what is shown is the protein translated from the DNA. V lost 4 bases, J lost 3 bases, and 5 bases stayed unmatched. CDR3 size: 15 residues. The V gene's germline CDR1 is GEAIGNYY and CDR2 EKD.

The sequenced material came from gamma-delta T cells. The TCR was taken from a human donor. It is not recorded whose cells these are; they may come from a transplant donor. The rearrangement uses TRDV2 and TRDJ1; 12 bases fit TRDD3. The DNA of the CDR3 is TGTGCCTGTGAAAAACTGGGGGATACTTCCGATAAACTCATCTTT. Translation gives CACEKLGDTSDKLIF.